Presented here are 29 T cell receptor beta chains from one specimen sequenced in a study of sequential checkpoint blockade in melanoma. The treatment: randomized to nivolumab then ipilimumab (arm A) or the reverse (arm B). Profiled with immunoSEQ multiplex PCR; TCRdb holds only in-frame clones, not every one. The data show about 19,000 clones, around 24% seen once. Sample: tumor tissue (inferred from file names), taken from a patient given nivolumab and ipilimumab in sequence. The receptors were gathered from a human donor with melanoma.

The rearrangement joins TRBV29-1 to TRBJ2-7; tentatively, D is TRBD1 (5 bases). Germline V gene sequence: CDR1 SQVTM, CDR2 ANQGSEA. Trimming took off 5 bases at V and 0 bases at J, with 11 bases between the two ends. The CDR3 has 13 amino acids. The CDR3 DNA sequence: TGCAGCGTTAATGGGGCTAGCTCCTACGAGCAGTACTTC. Amino acid sequence: CSVNGASSYEQYF.

In its sample, this clone was seen a few times. The rearrangement joins TRBV11-3 to TRBJ1-4; 9 bases align to TRBD1. V lost 5 bases, J lost 8 bases, and 6 bases stayed unmatched. The CDR3 has 14 amino acids. In germline, CDR1 is SGHNT, CDR2 YENEEA. This chain's CDR3 is CASSQDRGGEKLFF. DNA for the CDR3: TGTGCCAGCAGCCAGGACAGGGGCGGGGAAAAACTGTTTTTT.

The chain links TRBV7-6 to TRBJ2-2; no firm D call. Germline V gene sequence: CDR1 SGHVS, CDR2 FNYEAQ. The CDR3 sequence is 14 residues long. Between the trimmed V and J ends, which lost 2 bases and 1 base, there was a span of 5 bases. The CDR3 loop is CASSLTENTGELFF. CDR3 DNA: TGTGCCAGCAGCTTAACCGAGAACACCGGGGAGCTGTTTTTT.

The chain combines TRBV6-8 with TRBJ2-7, with a possible D match to TRBD1 (6 bases). Trimming removed 8 bases from V and 1 base from J, with 12 bases in between. The CDR3 has 13 residues. Germline CDR1 MNHGY, CDR2 SAAAGT. The CDR3 loop reads CASHREGSYEQYF. CDR3 DNA sequence: TGTGCCAGCCACAGGGAAGGGTCCTACGAGCAGTACTTC.

The V and J genes are TRBV6-7 and TRBJ2-3; D ambiguous. TRBV6-7 belongs to the ORF category, with a function that is uncertain. CDR3 length: 11 residues. V shed 5 bases and J shed 5 bases, with 5 bases lying between them. The CDR3 DNA sequence: TGTGCCAGCAGTGAGAGAGATACGCAGTATTTT. Translation gives CASSERDTQYF.

The J gene is TRBJ2-1, the V gene TRBV6-8; D is unclear. V dropped 10 bases and J dropped 5 bases, with 15 bases sitting between them. Per germline, CDR1 MNHGY and CDR2 SAAAGT. This CDR3 has 13 amino acids. CDR3 sequence: CAIRPHRNNEQFF. Written as DNA, the CDR3 is TGTGCCATCAGACCCCACAGAAACAATGAGCAGTTCTTC.

The rearrangement joins TRBV11-3 to TRBJ2-3, with 12 positions matching TRBD2. Germline CDR1 reads SGHNT; CDR2 reads YENEEA. V lost 5 bases, J lost 3 bases, and 3 bases stayed unmatched. CDR3 size: 15 residues. CDR3 region: CASSPGTSGTDTQYF. CDR3 sequence (DNA): TGTGCCAGCAGCCCGGGGACTAGCGGGACAGATACGCAGTATTTT.

The chain carries TRBV9 and TRBJ2-3, with D possibly TRBD2 on 5 matching bases. From germline, CDR1 is SGDLS and CDR2 YYNGEE. The CDR3 has 12 residues. The ends were cut back, 0 bases at V and 10 bases at J, with 9 bases in the middle. In DNA form, the CDR3 reads TGTGCCAGCAGCGTAGGCGGAGGTGCGCAGTATTTT. Translated, it gives CASSVGGGAQYF.

The chain couples TRBV25-1 to TRBJ1-5; D not certain. This CDR3 comprises 14 residues. V was trimmed by 1 base and J by 2 bases, leaving 6 bases between them. The germline V gene encodes CDR1 MGHDK and CDR2 SYGVNS. In nucleotides, the CDR3 is TGTGCCAGCAGTGAATTCGGGGGCAATCAGCCCCAGCATTTT. This gives the protein CASSEFGGNQPQHF. The full variable domain, rest sourced from reference TRBV25-1 and TRBJ1-5, is EADIYQTPRYLVIGTGKKITLECSQTMGHDKMYWYQQDPGMELHLIHYSYGVNSTEKGDLSSESTVSRIRTEHFPLTLESARPSHTSQYLCASSEFGGNQPQHFGDGTRLSIL.

The genes are TRBV18 and TRBJ2-7; 12 nucleotides line up with TRBD2. This CDR3 has 16 amino acids. Looked up from germline, CDR1 is KGHSH and CDR2 is LQKENI. V was pared by 3 bases and J by 2 bases, with 5 bases of the junction left unmatched. CDR3: CASSPSLAGGPYEQYF. In nucleotides, the CDR3 is TGTGCCAGCTCACCTAGCCTAGCGGGGGGGCCCTACGAGCAGTACTTC.

This chain connects TRBV11-3 to TRBJ2-7; the match to TRBD2 covers 8 bases. CDR1 is SGHNT and CDR2 is YENEEA in the germline V gene. V trimming: 6 bases; J trimming: 2 bases; junction bases outside the gene matches: 6. The CDR3 totals 14 residues. CDR3 region: CASSSGLATYEQYF. As DNA, the CDR3 is TGTGCCAGCAGTTCTGGACTAGCAACCTACGAGCAGTACTTC.

The chain links TRBV11-3 to TRBJ2-3, with 9 bases fitting TRBD2. V shed 5 bases and J 12 bases; nucleotides not matched to a gene: 12. Germline lookup yields CDR1 SGHNT and CDR2 YENEEA. The CDR3 has 14 residues. DNA for the CDR3: TGTGCCAGCAGCCCCCGAAGTAGCGGGAGTATTCAGTATTTT. It encodes CASSPRSSGSIQYF.

The chain has TRBV7-7 and TRBJ1-5; unclear D gene. Trimming removed 1 base at V and 2 bases at J, with 6 bases between. The length of the CDR3 is 14 residues. The germline V gene encodes CDR1 SSHAT and CDR2 FNYEAQ (reference sequence). The CDR3 here is CASSLGSGNQPQHF. Written as DNA, the CDR3 is TGTGCCAGCAGCTTAGGTAGTGGCAATCAGCCCCAGCATTTT.

This clone has more than one count but fewer than ten. The chain has TRBV11-3 and TRBJ2-1; 8 nucleotides line up with TRBD2. The germline gives CDR1 SGHNT, CDR2 YENEEA. This CDR3 has 16 amino acids. V was clipped by 3 bases and J by 2 bases; unmatched bases: 6. Here the CDR3 DNA reads TGTGCCAGCAGCTTGGGTGCTAGCGGGCCCTACAATGAGCAGTTCTTC. Translation: CASSLGASGPYNEQFF.

The V gene is TRBV19, the J gene TRBJ2-5; maybe TRBD2 (5 bases). The V and J ends lost 10 bases and 5 bases respectively, with 17 bases between them. Per the germline V gene, CDR1 is LNHDA and CDR2 is SQIVND (reference sequence). The CDR3 sequence is 13 residues long. The CDR3 is CATSPGAWETQYF. Here the CDR3 DNA reads TGTGCCACTAGCCCTGGTGCGTGGGAGACCCAGTACTTC.

V and J are TRBV6-8 and TRBJ2-5, with TRBD2 as a possible D gene (6 bases). V dropped 4 bases and J dropped 5 bases, with 11 bases sitting between them. The V gene's germline CDR1 is MNHGY and CDR2 SAAAGT. CDR3 length equals 13 residues. CDR3 region: CASSSGLRETQYF. CDR3 DNA: TGTGCCAGCAGTTCGGGACTGCGGGAGACCCAGTACTTC.

This clone came up a few times. The chain uses TRBV6-8 and TRBJ1-3; D gene unclear. Germline CDR1 MNHGY, CDR2 SAAAGT. This CDR3 has 12 amino acids. V was cut by 7 bases and J by 2 bases, with 6 bases left in between. CDR3 sequence: CASTRPGNTIYF. In DNA form, the CDR3 reads TGTGCCAGCACCAGACCTGGAAACACCATATATTTT.

The chain employs TRBV5-1 and TRBJ1-3, with 8 bases aligning to TRBD1. The CDR3 covers 15 residues. Germline V gene sequence: CDR1 SGHRS, CDR2 YFSETQ. J was trimmed by 4 bases and V by 5 bases; bases with no gene match: 8. The CDR3 is CASRPDRGPGNTIYF. The CDR3 DNA reads TGCGCCAGCAGACCCGACAGGGGTCCCGGAAACACCATATATTTT.

This chain links TRBV29-1 with TRBJ2-5; D is perhaps TRBD1 or TRBD2 (5 bases each). The CDR3 runs to 12 residues. CDR1 and CDR2 from the germline V gene are SQVTM and ANQGSEA. Trimming took off 5 bases at V and 4 bases at J, with 11 bases between the two ends. The CDR3 DNA sequence: TGCAGCGTTTCCCCCGGGGCAGAGACCCAGTACTTC. This sequence encodes CSVSPGAETQYF.

This clone was counted many times. J is TRBJ2-5 and V is TRBV7-4; D is possibly TRBD1 or TRBD2 (5 bases each). Trimming pared 2 bases from V and 4 bases from J, leaving 14 bases between. This CDR3 spans 15 amino acids. The V gene's germline CDR1 is SGHVT and CDR2 SQSDAQ. The chain's CDR3 is CASSLNLVGVETQYF. The CDR3 region has the DNA TGTGCCAGCAGCTTAAACCTTGTGGGGGTAGAGACCCAGTACTTC.

The chain has TRBV18 and TRBJ1-2; 7 nucleotides agree with TRBD1. CDR3 length equals 15 residues. Germline V gene data show CDR1 as KGHSH and CDR2 as LQKENI. With V trimmed by 2 bases and J by 3 bases, 6 bases remained unmatched. The CDR3 sequence: CASSPLGGGDYGYTF. CDR3 sequence (DNA): TGTGCCAGCTCACCATTGGGAGGGGGCGACTATGGCTACACCTTC.

This clone came up many times. The rearrangement joins TRBV23-1 to TRBJ1-1; no firm D call. TRBV23-1 counts as an open reading frame of uncertain function. Trimming took off 6 bases at V and 5 bases at J, with 19 bases between the two ends. This CDR3 comprises 15 residues. The CDR3 bases are TGCGCCAGCAGCCAAGATTCGGGGTTCGGAACTGAAGCTTTCTTT. Its protein is CASSQDSGFGTEAFF.

Comment on this clone: Sequence at one end of the junction differs from germline and may be a read error. V usage is TRBV19 and J usage is TRBJ2-3; a possible D gene is TRBD1 (5 bases). The CDR3 length is 16 residues. Germline CDR1 and CDR2: LNHDA and SQIVND (reference sequence). CDR3 DNA: TGTGCCAGTAGTATAGACCCAGGGCCAAGCACATATACGCAGTATTTT. It translates to CASSIDPGPSTYTQYF. Variable domain in full (rest from reference TRBV19 and TRBJ2-3): DGGITQSPKYLFRKEGQNVTLSCEQNLNHDAMYWYRQDPGQGLRLIYYSQIVNDFQKGDIAEGYSVSREKKESFPLTVTSAQKNPTAFYLCASSIDPGPSTYTQYFGPGTRLTVL.

This clone was seen only once. The V call is TRBV30, the J call TRBJ2-1; the match to TRBD1 covers 7 bases. The ends lost 4 bases at V and 10 bases at J; junction bases unmatched: 4. CDR1 and CDR2 (germline): GTSNPN, SVGIG (reference sequence). There are 11 residues in the CDR3. The CDR3 region is CAWTNRGEQFF. CDR3 DNA: TGTGCCTGGACCAACAGGGGCGAGCAGTTCTTC. The entire variable domain, with the rest obtained from reference TRBV30 and TRBJ2-1, is as follows: SQTIHQWPATLVQPVGSPLSLECTVEGTSNPNLYWYRQAAGRGLQLLFYSVGIGQISSEVPQNLSASRPQDRQFILSSKKLLLSDSGFYLCAWTNRGEQFFGPGTRLTVL.

This chain joins TRBV5-1 and TRBJ1-1; perhaps TRBD1 as D (5 bases). V was trimmed by 1 base and J by 5 bases, leaving 15 bases between them. The CDR3 covers 15 residues. Germline CDR1 SGHRS, CDR2 YFSETQ. The CDR3 DNA reads TGCGCCAGCAGCTTGCCAACTCAAGGGGAGACTGAAGCTTTCTTT. It yields the protein CASSLPTQGETEAFF. Full variable domain (remainder filled in from reference TRBV5-1 and TRBJ1-1): KAGVTQTPRYLIKTRGQQVTLSCSPISGHRSVSWYQQTPGQGLQFLFEYFSETQRNKGNFPGRFSGRQFSNSRSEMNVSTLELGDSALYLCASSLPTQGETEAFFGQGTRLTVV.

This clone occurred a few times. The CDR3 DNA is TGTGCCAGCAGCCAACCCAGGGGTTCAACTAATGAAAAACTGTTTTTT. It specifies CASSQPRGSTNEKLFF. The gene calls are TRBV28 and TRBJ1-4, with D tentatively TRBD1 (6 bases). Per germline, CDR1 MDHEN and CDR2 SYDVKM. The V end lost 6 bases, the J end lost 0 bases, and 14 bases lay between the germline ends. CDR3 length: 16 residues. Full variable domain (remainder filled in from reference TRBV28 and TRBJ1-4): DVKVTQSSRYLVKRTGEKVFLECVQDMDHENMFWYRQDPGLGLRLIYFSYDVKMKEKGDIPEGYSVSREKKERFSLILESASTNQTSMYLCASSQPRGSTNEKLFFGSGTQLSVL.

V and J are TRBV25-1 and TRBJ1-2, with 8 bases aligning to TRBD1. The CDR3 runs to 12 residues. Per the germline V gene, CDR1 is MGHDK and CDR2 is SYGVNS. After removal of 7 bases from V and 7 bases from J, the junction contained 5 bases not matched to a gene. In DNA, the CDR3 is TGTGCCAGCAAAACAGGGGGGCGTGGCTACACCTTC. Protein product: CASKTGGRGYTF.

The sample holds many counts of this clone. J is TRBJ2-5 and V is TRBV11-3; TRBD2 matches 10 bases. V dropped 5 bases and J dropped 3; count of bases not matched to a gene: 12. Germline CDR1 and CDR2: SGHNT and YENEEA. There are 17 residues in the CDR3. In nucleotides, the CDR3 is TGTGCCAGCAGCATACTACTAGCGGGAATCAGTAAAGAGACCCAGTACTTC. Amino acids: CASSILLAGISKETQYF. The full variable domain, rest sourced from reference TRBV11-3 and TRBJ2-5, is EAGVVQSPRYKIIEKKQPVAFWCNPISGHNTLYWYLQNLGQGPELLIRYENEEAVDDSQLPKDRFSAERLKGVDSTLKIQPAELGDSAVYLCASSILLAGISKETQYFGPGTRLLVL.

The CDR3 sequence: CASRIDRLANQPQHF. CDR3 coding DNA: TGTGCCAGCAGGATCGACAGGCTAGCCAATCAGCCCCAGCATTTT. The V call is TRBV6-8, the J call TRBJ1-5, with a weak D call TRBD1 (6 bases). The CDR3 contains 15 residues. Looked up from germline, CDR1 is MNHGY and CDR2 is SAAAGT. Trimming shortened V by 6 bases and J by 3 bases, and 15 bases separated the two germline ends.